This passage covers 7 T cell receptor beta chains from one sample sequenced in a study of cytomegalovirus exposure and HLA in healthy donors. This PCR relied on a set of 60 Vbeta primers and 13 Jbeta primers. The data were produced by immunoSEQ multiplex PCR, yet TCRdb's version contains in-frame clones alone and is incomplete. The repertoire holds about 180,000 clones, with almost 85% as singletons. Sequenced sample: PBMCs. These receptors came from a boy aged 2 to 10 in good health and CMV-seronegative.

CDR3: CASSFGVRDRADGYTF. The CDR3 DNA follows: TGTGCCAGCAGTTTCGGTGTTCGGGACAGGGCGGATGGCTACACCTTC. The chain couples TRBV28 to TRBJ1-2, with 9 bases aligning to TRBD1. The V gene end was trimmed by 3 bases and the J gene end by 6 bases; junction bases not matched to a gene: 11. The length of the CDR3 is 16 residues. Germline V CDR1 and CDR2: MDHEN, SYDVKM.

The chain combines TRBV5-6 with TRBJ2-7, with a possible D match to TRBD2 (6 bases). V was pared by 0 bases and J by 6 bases, with 16 bases between. CDR3 length: 15 amino acids. Germline CDR1 and CDR2: SGHDT and YYEEEE. Written as DNA, the CDR3 is TGTGCCAGCAGCTTGGGTATAAGCGCGGGATTCGAGCAGTACTTC. Amino acids: CASSLGISAGFEQYF.

The chain couples TRBV10-1 to TRBJ2-7; 13 bases align to TRBD2. The CDR3 runs 16 residues. Trimming cost V 3 bases and J 2 bases; bases outside gene matches: 4. Germline V gene data show CDR1 as WNHNN and CDR2 as SYGVQD (reference sequence). The DNA for the CDR3 is TGCGCCAGCAGTGACTTAGGGACTAGCGGGGCCTACGAGCAGTACTTC. The encoded protein is CASSDLGTSGAYEQYF.

The chain joins TRBV10-1 to TRBJ2-2; no clear D gene. Trimming stripped 0 bases from V and 13 bases from J, with 6 bases between. CDR3 size: 11 residues. Germline V gives CDR1 WNHNN, CDR2 SYGVQD (reference sequence). In DNA, the CDR3 is TGCGCCAGCAGTGAGTCTTGGGCGCTGTTTTTT. Protein sequence: CASSESWALFF.

CDR3 coding DNA: TGTGCCAGTAGGAACCTAGGGACAGACCTTTCCATGAACACTGAAGCTTTCTTT. Protein: CASRNLGTDLSMNTEAFF. The gene calls are TRBV19 and TRBJ1-1; TRBD1 matches 7 bases. The germline CDR1 and CDR2 sequences are LNHDA and SQIVND (reference sequence). This CDR3 is 18 amino acids long. V was pared by 6 bases and J by 0 bases, with 16 bases of the junction left unmatched.

The chain carries TRBV10-3 and TRBJ2-2; a possible D gene is TRBD1 (5 bases). The germline CDR1 and CDR2 sequences are ENHRY and SYGVKD. The CDR3 length is 13 residues. V was shortened by 4 bases and J by 8 bases, with 11 bases between the two germline ends. CDR3 residues: CAISGQGVGELFF. The CDR3 coding sequence is TGTGCCATCAGTGGCCAGGGCGTAGGGGAGCTGTTTTTT.

This chain connects TRBV19 to TRBJ1-1; D not certain. Germline V gene sequence: CDR1 LNHDA, CDR2 SQIVND (reference sequence). CDR3 size: 16 residues. V was shortened by 6 bases and J by 0 bases, with 17 bases between the two germline ends. CDR3 bases: TGTGCCAGTAGCCACCTGGGCGAGTGGATGAACACTGAAGCTTTCTTT. The encoded protein is CASSHLGEWMNTEAFF. Variable domain in full (rest from reference TRBV19 and TRBJ1-1): DGGITQSPKYLFRKEGQNVTLSCEQNLNHDAMYWYRQDPGQGLRLIYYSQIVNDFQKGDIAEGYSVSREKKESFPLTVTSAQKNPTAFYLCASSHLGEWMNTEAFFGQGTRLTVV.